These 14 T cell receptor beta chains were sequenced from one sample in a study of blood T cell repertoires in COVID-19. Using immunoSEQ multiplex PCR, the repertoire was profiled, and TCRdb retains in-frame clones only, with some absent. The data hold 50,000 to 60,000 clones, with 85% observed a single time. The sequenced material came from peripheral blood. These receptors originate from a human donor in a cohort sampled during active COVID-19.

The V and J genes are TRBV5-1 and TRBJ2-7, with 9 bases matching TRBD1. This CDR3 has 14 residues. V shed 4 bases and J 1 base; nucleotides not matched to a gene: 3. The germline V gene encodes CDR1 SGHRS and CDR2 YFSETQ. CDR3 sequence (DNA): TGCGCCAGCAGCGCACAGGGGGCGTCCTACGAGCAGTACTTC. Its translation: CASSAQGASYEQYF.

V and J are TRBV6-5 and TRBJ2-2, with D perhaps matching TRBD2 (5 bases). This CDR3 has 15 amino acids. Germline assignment: CDR1 MNHEY and CDR2 SVGAGI. Trimming took 2 bases from V and 4 from J, leaving 11 bases between them. In DNA, the CDR3 is TGTGCCAGCAGTTACAGGACTGGGAGCACCGGGGAGCTGTTTTTT. It is translated as CASSYRTGSTGELFF.

This chain uses TRBV5-6 with TRBJ1-5, with 8 nucleotides matching TRBD1. Trimming at V came to 4 bases and at J to 6 bases, leaving 9 bases not matched to a gene. This CDR3 spans 15 amino acids. CDR1 is SGHDT, CDR2 YYEEEE, per germline. This chain's CDR3 is CASSRGQARSQPQHF. The CDR3 DNA sequence: TGTGCCAGCAGCAGGGGACAGGCGCGGAGTCAGCCCCAGCATTTT.

The chain couples TRBV28 to TRBJ2-7; tentative D call: TRBD1 (6 bases). This CDR3 region has 15 residues. V gave up 5 bases and J gave up 0 bases, with 14 bases separating them. Germline V CDR1 and CDR2: MDHEN, SYDVKM. CDR3 bases: TGTGCCAGCAGTCCCATTGACAGGAGCTCCTACGAGCAGTACTTC. Translating gives CASSPIDRSSYEQYF.

The chain recombines TRBV4-1 with TRBJ1-4; 7 nucleotides match TRBD1. The trim removed 4 bases at V and 4 bases at J, leaving 6 bases unmatched. The CDR3 contains 15 residues. Germline assignment: CDR1 MGHRA and CDR2 YSYEKL. CDR3 nucleotides: TGCGCCAGCAGCCCCAGACAGGGTGGTAATGAAAAACTGTTTTTT. This codes for CASSPRQGGNEKLFF.

The CDR3 sequence: CASSLAGYQETQYF. In nucleotides, the CDR3 is TGCGCCAGCAGCTTGGCCGGGTACCAAGAGACCCAGTACTTC. The V and J genes are TRBV5-1 and TRBJ2-5, with D uncertain. This CDR3 has 14 amino acids. The germline gives CDR1 SGHRS, CDR2 YFSETQ. The V gene lost 0 bases and the J gene lost 0 bases, with 6 bases spanning the gap. Looking up the rest from reference TRBV5-1 and TRBJ2-5 gives the full variable domain: KAGVTQTPRYLIKTRGQQVTLSCSPISGHRSVSWYQQTPGQGLQFLFEYFSETQRNKGNFPGRFSGRQFSNSRSEMNVSTLELGDSALYLCASSLAGYQETQYFGPGTRLLVL.

This clone was observed once. V usage is TRBV9 and J usage is TRBJ2-7; D gene uncertain. V dropped 4 bases and J dropped 8 bases, with 19 bases sitting between them. The CDR3 spans 14 residues. CDR1 is SGDLS, CDR2 YYNGEE, per germline. The CDR3 loop reads CASSPPQIGAKQYF. Written as DNA, the CDR3 is TGTGCCAGCAGCCCCCCGCAAATCGGTGCCAAGCAGTACTTC.

The chain has TRBV7-6 and TRBJ2-5, with D uncertain. Germline V gives CDR1 SGHVS, CDR2 FNYEAQ. Trimming took off 4 bases at V and 1 base at J, with 13 bases between the two ends. This CDR3 contains 15 residues. CDR3 coding DNA: TGTGCCAGCAGCTCCTTAACGAGATTCCAAGAGACCCAGTACTTC. Translated: CASSSLTRFQETQYF.

The chain carries TRBV7-9 and TRBJ2-3; 9 bases match TRBD2. Looked up from germline, CDR1 is SEHNR and CDR2 is FQNEAQ (reference sequence). V shed 5 bases, J shed 10 bases, and the junction held 4 bases outside the gene matches. The CDR3 is made up of 12 amino acids. CDR3 loop: CASSAGLASQYF. CDR3 coding DNA: TGTGCCAGCAGCGCAGGACTAGCGTCGCAGTATTTT. The full variable domain, with the rest looked up from reference TRBV7-9 and TRBJ2-3, is DTGVSQNPRHKITKRGQNVTFRCDPISEHNRLYWYRQTLGQGPEFLTYFQNEAQLEKSRLLSDRFSAERPKGSFSTLEIQRTEQGDSAMYLCASSAGLASQYFGPGTRLTVL.

V usage is TRBV5-4 and J usage is TRBJ2-6, with D possibly TRBD1 on 6 matching bases. Looked up from germline, CDR1 is SGHNT and CDR2 is YYREEE (reference sequence). Trimming stripped 9 bases from V and 0 bases from J, with 13 bases between. The CDR3 runs 15 residues. CDR3 amino acids: CAMQTGPSGANVLTF. CDR3 coding DNA: TGTGCCATGCAGACAGGTCCCTCTGGGGCCAACGTCCTGACTTTC.

V and J are TRBV28 and TRBJ2-1; 9 nucleotides agree with TRBD1. The CDR3 is 16 residues long. Germline V gene data show CDR1 as MDHEN and CDR2 as SYDVKM. Losses at the gene ends were 1 base for V and 4 bases for J; bases not matched to a gene: 5. In DNA form, the CDR3 reads TGTGCCAGCAGTTTATCAGTCGGGACAGGGTACAATGAGCAGTTCTTC. Encoded protein: CASSLSVGTGYNEQFF.

The rearrangement joins TRBV11-3 to TRBJ2-7, with 7 bases matching TRBD1. V was pared by 4 bases and J by 6 bases, with 12 bases of the junction left unmatched. The germline V gene has CDR1 SGHNT and CDR2 YENEEA. The CDR3 has 15 residues. CDR3 DNA: TGTGCCAGCAGCTCGTCGACAGGGCGTTCCACCGAGCAGTACTTC. Protein product: CASSSSTGRSTEQYF.

V gene TRBV9 combines with J gene TRBJ1-1; the D gene is possibly TRBD1 (6 bases). Per germline, CDR1 SGDLS and CDR2 YYNGEE. V lost 4 bases and J lost 5, with 18 bases in between. The CDR3 spans 15 residues. This CDR3 is CASSPRAGVRTEAFF. DNA for the CDR3: TGTGCCAGCAGCCCCAGAGCAGGGGTTCGGACTGAAGCTTTCTTT.

The rearrangement joins TRBV18 to TRBJ2-3; no definite D call. CDR1 and CDR2 from the germline V gene are KGHSH and LQKENI. The CDR3 runs 15 residues. V shed 3 bases and J shed 0 bases, with 10 bases lying between them. The CDR3 DNA is TGTGCCAGCTCACCTCCAACCACTAGCACAGATACGCAGTATTTT. Its translation: CASSPPTTSTDTQYF.